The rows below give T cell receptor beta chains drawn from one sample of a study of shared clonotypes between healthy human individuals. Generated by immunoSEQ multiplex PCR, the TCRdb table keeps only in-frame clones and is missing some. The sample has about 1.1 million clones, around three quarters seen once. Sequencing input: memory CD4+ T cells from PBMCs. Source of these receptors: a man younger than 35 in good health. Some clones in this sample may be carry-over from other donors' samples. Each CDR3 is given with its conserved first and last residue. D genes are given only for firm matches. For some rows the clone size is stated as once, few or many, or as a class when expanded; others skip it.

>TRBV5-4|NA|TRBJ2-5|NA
TGTGCCAGCAGCTTTCAGGGCCAAGAGACCCAGTACTTC
CASSFQGQETQYF
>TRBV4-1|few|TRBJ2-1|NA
TGCGCCAGCAGCCAAAGGACAGTCTACAATGAGCAGTTCTTC
CASSQRTVYNEQFF
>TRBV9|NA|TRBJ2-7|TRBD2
TGTGCCAGCAGCGTAGGTCCAGCGGGGTACGAGCAGTACTTC
CASSVGPAGYEQYF
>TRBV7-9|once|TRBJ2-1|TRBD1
TGTGCCAGCAGCTACGGGACAGCCTACAATGAGCAGTTCTTC
CASSYGTAYNEQFF
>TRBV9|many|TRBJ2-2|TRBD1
TGTGCCAGCAGTCCTCAGGGGGCGGGCGGGGAGCTGTTTTTT
CASSPQGAGGELFF
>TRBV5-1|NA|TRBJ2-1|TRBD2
TGCGCCAGCAGCTCCGGACTAGCGGGAGGCGAGCAGTTCTTC
CASSSGLAGGEQFF
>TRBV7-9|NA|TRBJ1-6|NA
TGTGCCAGCAGCTTAGTGGTTCCACCCCTCCACTTT
CASSLVVPPLHF
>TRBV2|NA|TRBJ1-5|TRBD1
TGTGCCAGCAGGGGCGACAGGGGGAGGAATCAGCCCCAGCATTTT
CASRGDRGRNQPQHF
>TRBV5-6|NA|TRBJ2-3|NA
TGTGCCAGCAGCTTGGTTGTTGGCGGAACTAGCACAGATACGCAGTATTTT
CASSLVVGGTSTDTQYF
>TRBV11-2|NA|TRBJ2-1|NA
TGTGCCAGCAGCTTAGCTAGCTCCTACAATGAGCAGTTCTTC
CASSLASSYNEQFF
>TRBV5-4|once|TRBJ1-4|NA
TGTGCCAGCAGCTTGGAAGTCAGTAATGAAAAACTGTTTTTT
CASSLEVSNEKLFF
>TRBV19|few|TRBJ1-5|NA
TGTGCCAGTAGTATAGATCCCCCCCGGCCCCAGCATTTT
CASSIDPPRPQHF
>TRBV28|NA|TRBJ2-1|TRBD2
TGTGCCAGCAGCCGGACTAGCTCCGGCAATGAGCAGTTCTTC
CASSRTSSGNEQFF
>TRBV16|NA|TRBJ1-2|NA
TGTGCCAGCAGCCAATCAAATCAGGGTTACTATGGCTACACCTTC
CASSQSNQGYYGYTF
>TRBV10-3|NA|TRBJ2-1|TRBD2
TGTGCCATCAGTGAGACGGGACTAGCGGCCTACAATGAGCAGTTCTTC
CAISETGLAAYNEQFF
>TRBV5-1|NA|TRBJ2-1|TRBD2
TGCGCCAGCAGCTCCGGCCCTAGCGGGCTGGACAATGAGCAGTTCTTC
CASSSGPSGLDNEQFF
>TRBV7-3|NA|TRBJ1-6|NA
TGTGCCAGCAGCTTGGGGAGTAATTCACCCCTCCACTTT
CASSLGSNSPLHF
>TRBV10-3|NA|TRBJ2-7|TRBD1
TGTGCCATCAGTGAGGGGGACAGGGTCTCCTACGAGCAGTACTTC
CAISEGDRVSYEQYF
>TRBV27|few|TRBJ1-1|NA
TGTGCCAGCAGTTCGGGGAAAATGAACACTGAAGCTTTCTTT
CASSSGKMNTEAFF
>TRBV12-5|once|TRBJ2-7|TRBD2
TGTGCTAGTGGCGTCAGTGCTTCTAGCGGGAGAAACGCGTACGAGCAGTACTTC
CASGVSASSGRNAYEQYF
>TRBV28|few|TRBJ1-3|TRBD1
TGTGCCAGCAGTAAAGACAGGGCTGGAAACACCATATATTTT
CASSKDRAGNTIYF
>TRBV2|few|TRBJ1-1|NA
TGTGCCACCACAGTTGGGGGCATGAACACTGAAGCTTTCTTT
CATTVGGMNTEAFF
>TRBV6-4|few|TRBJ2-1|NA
TGTGCCAGCAGTGACTTAGCGAGCAATGAGCAGTTCTTC
CASSDLASNEQFF
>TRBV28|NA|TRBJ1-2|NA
TGTGCCAGCAGTTTAAGGCAGGGAGGCGCTGGCTACACCTTC
CASSLRQGGAGYTF
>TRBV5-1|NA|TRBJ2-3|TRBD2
TGCGCCAGCAGCAATAGCGGGATTGGGTTGGATACGCAGTATTTT
CASSNSGIGLDTQYF